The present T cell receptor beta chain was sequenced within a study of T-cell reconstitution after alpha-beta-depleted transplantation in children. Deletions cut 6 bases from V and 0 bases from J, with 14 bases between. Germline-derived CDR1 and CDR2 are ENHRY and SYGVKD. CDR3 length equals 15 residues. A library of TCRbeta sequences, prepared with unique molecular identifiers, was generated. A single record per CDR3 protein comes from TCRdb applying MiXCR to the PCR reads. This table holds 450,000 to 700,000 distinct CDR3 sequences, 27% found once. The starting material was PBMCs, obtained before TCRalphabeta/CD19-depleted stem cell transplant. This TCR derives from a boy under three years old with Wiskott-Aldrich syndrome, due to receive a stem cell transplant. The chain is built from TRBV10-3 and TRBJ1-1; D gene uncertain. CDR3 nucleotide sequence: TGTGCCATCAGACAGTTTGGTGGAATGAACACTGAAGCTTTCTTT. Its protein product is CAIRQFGGMNTEAFF.